The 32 T cell receptor beta chains given below trace back to one sample, sequenced in a study of cytomegalovirus exposure and HLA in healthy donors. The PCR used 60 Vbeta and 13 Jbeta primers. The method was immunoSEQ multiplex PCR; TCRdb's version includes in-frame clones alone and lacks a portion of them. The table has about 91,000 clones, over 75% seen once. Sequenced sample: PBMCs. These receptors all come from a male donor in good health and CMV-seropositive.

The J gene is TRBJ1-1, the V gene TRBV15; D is unresolved. CDR3 length: 15 amino acids. The V end was cut by 0 bases, the J end by 4 bases, with 12 bases between. Germline V gives CDR1 LNHNV, CDR2 YYDKDF (reference sequence). CDR3 in amino acids: CATSRDLAGITEAFF. The CDR3 DNA sequence: TGTGCCACCAGCAGAGATCTCGCGGGGATCACTGAAGCTTTCTTT.

V gene TRBV7-9 combines with J gene TRBJ1-1; 8 bases map to TRBD1. The CDR3 extends over 18 amino acids. Germline V gene data show CDR1 as SEHNR and CDR2 as FQNEAQ (reference sequence). V shed 0 bases and J 3 bases; nucleotides not matched to a gene: 12. CDR3 in amino acids: CASSLAVGTGELYTEAFF. For the CDR3, the DNA is TGTGCCAGCAGCTTAGCCGTGGGGACAGGCGAGCTGTACACTGAAGCTTTCTTT.

The chain carries TRBV12-2 and TRBJ1-3. TRBV12-2 is recorded as a pseudogene. The CDR3 runs to 18 residues. The CDR3 coding sequence is TGTGCAAGTCGCTTTAACCCGCGGGGGATTCACTCTGGAAACACCATATATTTT. Its protein product is CASRFNPRGIHSGNTIYF.

The chain employs TRBV19 and TRBJ1-1; TRBD1 matches at 12 bases. This CDR3 has 15 residues. Looked up from germline, CDR1 is LNHDA and CDR2 is SQIVND (reference sequence). J gave up 1 base and V 8 bases, and 5 bases lay outside the gene matches. The CDR3 protein is CASQGQGAKNTEAFF. The CDR3 DNA reads as TGTGCCAGTCAGGGACAGGGGGCTAAGAACACTGAAGCTTTCTTT.

CDR3 bases: TGTGCCAGTAGTAAGGGACAGGGAGCAGAGACCCAGTACTTC. It codes for CASSKGQGAETQYF. This rearrangement joins TRBV19 to TRBJ2-5; 9 positions match TRBD1. The trim removed 4 bases at V and 4 bases at J, leaving 4 bases unmatched. Germline assignment: CDR1 LNHDA and CDR2 SQIVND (reference sequence). CDR3 length: 14 amino acids. Combining the CDR3 with reference TRBV19 and TRBJ2-5 gives the whole variable domain DGGITQSPKYLFRKEGQNVTLSCEQNLNHDAMYWYRQDPGQGLRLIYYSQIVNDFQKGDIAEGYSVSREKKESFPLTVTSAQKNPTAFYLCASSKGQGAETQYFGPGTRLLVL.

V is TRBV30 and J is TRBJ1-4; D not resolved. Trimming removed 0 bases at V and 0 bases at J, with 14 bases between. CDR1 GTSNPN and CDR2 SVGIG come from the germline V gene (reference sequence). CDR3 length equals 17 residues. CDR3 region: CAWSVPELAATNEKLFF. The CDR3 nucleotides read TGTGCCTGGAGTGTGCCGGAGCTAGCAGCAACTAATGAAAAACTGTTTTTT.

The chain uses TRBV14 and TRBJ1-1, with TRBD1 identical over 8 bases. Germline CDR1 SGHDN, CDR2 FVKESK. V was clipped by 2 bases and J by 0 bases; unmatched bases: 8. This CDR3 is 17 amino acids long. CDR3 region: CASSQRMTGAMNTEAFF. The CDR3 nucleotides read TGTGCCAGCAGCCAAAGGATGACAGGGGCCATGAACACTGAAGCTTTCTTT.

This clone was seen once. The rearrangement uses TRBV11-2 and TRBJ2-5, with 8 bases lining up with TRBD2. The V gene's germline CDR1 is SGHAT and CDR2 FQNNGV. The CDR3 covers 15 residues. V was clipped by 4 bases and J by 1 base; unmatched bases: 5. The CDR3 protein is CASSSPRGAQETQYF. The CDR3 coding sequence is TGTGCCAGCAGCTCCCCGCGGGGGGCCCAAGAGACCCAGTACTTC. Full variable domain (outside the CDR3, taken from reference TRBV11-2 and TRBJ2-5): EAGVAQSPRYKIIEKRQSVAFWCNPISGHATLYWYQQILGQGPKLLIQFQNNGVVDDSQLPKDRFSAERLKGVDSTLKIQPAKLEDSAVYLCASSSPRGAQETQYFGPGTRLLVL.

This sequence joins TRBV5-1 and TRBJ2-7; tentative D call: TRBD1 (8 bases). CDR3 length equals 14 residues. Germline V lookup: CDR1 SGHRS, CDR2 YFSETQ. The V end was cut by 4 bases, the J end by 3 bases, with 14 bases between. The CDR3: CASSRGDRNYEQYF. The DNA for the CDR3 is TGCGCCAGCAGCCGGGGGGACAGGAACTACGAGCAGTACTTC.

The rearrangement links TRBV28 to TRBJ2-7, with D unresolved. Trimming shortened V by 7 bases and J by 0 bases, and 16 bases separated the two germline ends. The CDR3 length is 15 residues. The germline V gene has CDR1 MDHEN and CDR2 SYDVKM. The CDR3 DNA is TGTGCCAGCAACATCCCGGGTTTTAGCTCCTACGAGCAGTACTTC. This translates into CASNIPGFSSYEQYF.

The chain has TRBV30 and TRBJ1-2, with D perhaps matching TRBD1 (6 bases). Germline V gene lookup returns CDR1 GTSNPN and CDR2 SVGIG (reference sequence). The length of the CDR3 is 13 residues. Trimming took 5 bases from V and 1 from J, leaving 11 bases between them. In DNA form, the CDR3 reads TGTGCCTGGGCCGAACAGGGTAACTATGGCTACACCTTC. Protein product: CAWAEQGNYGYTF.

The V and J genes are TRBV9 and TRBJ2-3; D is ambiguous. Germline CDR1 SGDLS, CDR2 YYNGEE. This CDR3 region has 15 residues. Trimming removed 0 bases from V and 2 bases from J, with 10 bases in between. The CDR3 loop reads CASSVARAATDTQYF. The CDR3 region has the DNA TGTGCCAGCAGCGTAGCTAGAGCCGCCACAGATACGCAGTATTTT. Looking up the rest from reference TRBV9 and TRBJ2-3 gives the full variable domain: DSGVTQTPKHLITATGQRVTLRCSPRSGDLSVYWYQQSLDQGLQFLIQYYNGEERAKGNILERFSAQQFPDLHSELNLSSLELGDSALYFCASSVARAATDTQYFGPGTRLTVL.

The chain employs TRBV30 and TRBJ2-7, with TRBD2 as a possible D gene (5 bases). This CDR3 region has 13 residues. Germline V gives CDR1 GTSNPN, CDR2 SVGIG (reference sequence). V lost 3 bases, J lost 4 bases, and 13 bases lay in between. CDR3 region: CAWSSGTAYEQYF. The DNA of the CDR3 is TGTGCCTGGAGCAGCGGAACGGCTTACGAGCAGTACTTC.

The rearrangement joins TRBV5-6 to TRBJ1-4; no definite D call. The germline V gene encodes CDR1 SGHDT and CDR2 YYEEEE. There are 16 residues in the CDR3. V lost 4 bases, J lost 4 bases, and 17 bases lay in between. The CDR3 coding sequence is TGTGCCAGCAGCCTGACGGAACGGAGATATAATGAAAAACTGTTTTTT. This gives the protein CASSLTERRYNEKLFF. The whole variable domain, remainder taken from reference TRBV5-6 and TRBJ1-4, is DAGVTQSPTHLIKTRGQQVTLRCSPKSGHDTVSWYQQALGQGPQFIFQYYEEEERQRGNFPDRFSGHQFPNYSSELNVNALLLGDSALYLCASSLTERRYNEKLFFGSGTQLSVL.

This chain connects TRBV2 to TRBJ1-4, with D possibly matching TRBD1 (6 bases). The V end was cut by 6 bases, the J end by 6 bases, with 14 bases between. Germline V gives CDR1 SNHLY, CDR2 FYNNEI. This CDR3 is built from 14 residues. The CDR3 loop is CASRQQGIDEKLFF. As DNA, the CDR3 is TGTGCCAGCAGACAACAGGGCATAGATGAAAAACTGTTTTTT. Full variable domain (remainder filled in from reference TRBV2 and TRBJ1-4): EPEVTQTPSHQVTQMGQEVILRCVPISNHLYFYWYRQILGQKVEFLVSFYNNEISEKSEIFDDQFSVERPDGSNFTLKIRSTKLEDSAMYFCASRQQGIDEKLFFGSGTQLSVL.

The J gene is TRBJ1-6, the V gene TRBV30; D is possibly TRBD1 (6 bases). Germline CDR1 GTSNPN, CDR2 SVGIG (reference sequence). This CDR3 has 13 residues. V was pared by 5 bases and J by 7 bases, with 12 bases between. CDR3 DNA sequence: TGTGCCTGGGGGGGACAAGCAAATTCACCCCTCCACTTT. Amino acid sequence: CAWGGQANSPLHF.

This rearrangement joins TRBV7-2 to TRBJ1-3, with TRBD1 identical over 7 bases. Trimming took 5 bases from V and 14 from J; bases not matched to a gene: 15. This CDR3 region has 14 residues. Germline CDR1 is SGHTA and CDR2 is FQGNSA. CDR3 protein: CASSLGQSGGTLYF. CDR3 nucleotide sequence: TGTGCCAGCAGCCTGGGACAGAGCGGCGGAACCCTATATTTT.

This chain connects TRBV5-1 to TRBJ1-3; no definite D call. The germline V and J ends were trimmed by 3 bases and 0 bases, with 16 bases remaining between them. Germline V lookup: CDR1 SGHRS, CDR2 YFSETQ. The CDR3 spans 17 residues. The CDR3 here is CASSSGVVAFSGNTIYF. In DNA form, the CDR3 reads TGCGCCAGCAGCTCCGGGGTCGTAGCCTTCTCTGGAAACACCATATATTTT.

The genes are TRBV28 and TRBJ2-3; D not resolved. Germline V gene data show CDR1 as MDHEN and CDR2 as SYDVKM. V lost 8 bases to trimming and J lost 1 base, with 7 bases between them. This CDR3 has 12 residues. DNA for the CDR3: TGTGCCAGCGTGTCTGGCACAGATACGCAGTATTTT. This gives the protein CASVSGTDTQYF.

The chain couples TRBV14 to TRBJ2-7; D is unclear. Between the trimmed V and J ends, which lost 1 base and 0 bases, there was a span of 13 bases. Germline V gene sequence: CDR1 SGHDN, CDR2 FVKESK. This CDR3 region has 16 residues. DNA of the CDR3: TGTGCCAGCAGCCAAGGTGCAGAGACGGGCTCCTACGAGCAGTACTTC. It translates to CASSQGAETGSYEQYF. Complete variable domain (other parts from reference TRBV14 and TRBJ2-7): EAGVTQFPSHSVIEKGQTVTLRCDPISGHDNLYWYRRVMGKEIKFLLHFVKESKQDESGMPNNRFLAERTGGTYSTLKVQPAELEDSGVYFCASSQGAETGSYEQYFGPGTRLTVT.

This clone is classed as medium-sized. J is TRBJ1-1 and V is TRBV5-1; 9 bases line up with TRBD1. CDR1 SGHRS and CDR2 YFSETQ come from the germline V gene. The trim removed 6 bases at V and 6 bases at J, leaving 6 bases unmatched. The CDR3 has 13 residues. CDR3 bases: TGCGCCAGCAAGGGACAGGGATCGGCTGAAGCTTTCTTT. Translating it yields CASKGQGSAEAFF. Full variable domain (outside the CDR3, taken from reference TRBV5-1 and TRBJ1-1): KAGVTQTPRYLIKTRGQQVTLSCSPISGHRSVSWYQQTPGQGLQFLFEYFSETQRNKGNFPGRFSGRQFSNSRSEMNVSTLELGDSALYLCASKGQGSAEAFFGQGTRLTVV.

The gene calls are TRBV7-9 and TRBJ1-6; D unresolved. Trimming shortened V by 5 bases and J by 7 bases, and 18 bases separated the two germline ends. This CDR3 has 16 amino acids. CDR1 is SEHNR, CDR2 FQNEAQ, per germline (reference sequence). The CDR3 loop reads CASSPPRGMGNSPLHF. The CDR3 region has the DNA TGTGCCAGCAGCCCTCCGCGGGGAATGGGAAATTCACCCCTCCACTTT.

The chain employs TRBV7-9 and TRBJ1-2, with TRBD1 matching over 8 bases. With V trimmed by 1 base and J by 0 bases, 4 bases remained unmatched. CDR3 size: 16 residues. Germline V CDR1 and CDR2: SEHNR, FQNEAQ (reference sequence). The CDR3 DNA reads TGTGCCAGCAGCTTAGAAGCGGGACAGGCTAACTATGGCTACACCTTC. It is translated as CASSLEAGQANYGYTF.

This clone has a single count. V gene TRBV6-4 combines with J gene TRBJ1-6; a possible D gene is TRBD1 (6 bases). CDR1 and CDR2 (germline): MRHNA, SNTAGT. Trimming took off 4 bases at V and 9 bases at J, with 13 bases between the two ends. This CDR3 is 14 amino acids long. The CDR3 loop reads CASSVGGAGSPLHF. The DNA of the CDR3 is TGTGCCAGCAGTGTTGGGGGCGCGGGTTCACCCCTCCACTTT.

This clone was seen a handful of times. This chain joins TRBV6-5 and TRBJ2-7, with TRBD1 as a possible D gene (5 bases). The V end was cut by 2 bases, the J end by 10 bases, with 15 bases between. Germline assignment: CDR1 MNHEY and CDR2 SVGAGI. The CDR3 covers 13 residues. The DNA for the CDR3 is TGTGCCAGCAGTTACACTGGGGCCGCAAGTCAGTACTTC. This sequence encodes CASSYTGAASQYF.

The rearrangement uses TRBV6-1 and TRBJ2-7, with TRBD1 as a possible D gene (5 bases). Germline V gene data show CDR1 as MNHNS and CDR2 as SASEGT. V was trimmed by 3 bases and J by 6 bases, leaving 12 bases between them. The CDR3 is 13 residues long. CDR3 sequence (DNA): TGTGCCAGCAGTGAGATTGTAGGGGTCGAGCAGTACTTC. This sequence encodes CASSEIVGVEQYF.

This clone showed up just a few times. The chain links TRBV6-1 to TRBJ1-5, with D possibly TRBD1 on 5 matching bases. The CDR3 length is 13 residues. Trimming removed 5 bases from V and 7 bases from J, with 12 bases in between. CDR1 and CDR2 (germline): MNHNS, SASEGT. The DNA of the CDR3 is TGTGCCAGCAGTCAGGGTCGCGGCCAGCCCCAGCATTTT. This sequence encodes CASSQGRGQPQHF.

This chain links TRBV29-1 with TRBJ1-2; possibly TRBD1 for D (5 bases). Germline V gives CDR1 SQVTM, CDR2 ANQGSEA. The germline V and J ends were trimmed by 7 bases and 5 bases, with 32 bases remaining between them. The CDR3 consists of 18 residues. CDR3 nucleotides: TGCAGCGCCCAGACCCCGGGGGAGGCAGGGTTTGTGGGGTATGGCTACACCTTC. Its protein product is CSAQTPGEAGFVGYGYTF.

The gene calls are TRBV6-1 and TRBJ2-1; 12 positions agree with TRBD1. The germline CDR1 and CDR2 sequences are MNHNS and SASEGT. With V trimmed by 5 bases and J by 5 bases, 4 bases remained unmatched. This CDR3 has 15 amino acids. CDR3 sequence reads: CASSKGQGANNEQFF. The CDR3 DNA sequence: TGTGCCAGCAGTAAGGGACAGGGGGCAAACAATGAGCAGTTCTTC.

CDR3 nucleotides: TGTGCCAGCAGCTTAGCTCCCACCCTAGCGGTCCTTAGCACAGATACGCAGTATTTT. Its protein is CASSLAPTLAVLSTDTQYF. The V call is TRBV7-6, the J call TRBJ2-3, with 7 bases identical to TRBD2. Looked up from germline, CDR1 is SGHVS and CDR2 is FNYEAQ. The CDR3 spans 19 residues. The J segment lost 0 bases and the V segment lost 0 bases, leaving 12 bases of the junction unmatched.

This clone appeared a few times. CDR3 sequence (DNA): TGTGCCAGCAGTGAATATGGACAGGGGGAAAAACTGTTTTTT. It is translated as CASSEYGQGEKLFF. This chain links TRBV6-1 with TRBJ1-4; TRBD1 matches at 9 bases. Germline CDR1 and CDR2: MNHNS and SASEGT. The CDR3 is 14 amino acids. After removal of 2 bases from V and 8 bases from J, the junction contained 3 bases not matched to a gene.

The sample holds a few counts of this clone. The chain combines TRBV25-1 with TRBJ2-6, with TRBD2 identical over 7 bases. The length of the CDR3 is 18 residues. Germline values: CDR1 MGHDK, CDR2 SYGVNS. J gave up 4 bases and V 3 bases, and 12 bases lay outside the gene matches. In DNA, the CDR3 is TGTGCCAGCAGTGACCCTGGCCTAGGACTAGACGGGGCCAACGTCCTGACTTTC. Its translation is CASSDPGLGLDGANVLTF.